The 26 T cell receptor beta chains given below trace back to one sample, sequenced in a study of cytomegalovirus exposure and HLA in healthy donors. This PCR relied on a set of 60 Vbeta primers and 13 Jbeta primers. Profiled with immunoSEQ multiplex PCR; TCRdb holds only in-frame clones, not every one. The sample lists 80,000 to 100,000 clones, around 68% occurring once. Specimen: PBMCs. These receptors were taken from a middle-aged man in good health and CMV-seronegative.

V usage is TRBV19 and J usage is TRBJ1-1; unclear D gene. CDR1 and CDR2 (germline): LNHDA, SQIVND (reference sequence). The germline V and J ends were trimmed by 7 bases and 8 bases, with 11 bases remaining between them. The CDR3 consists of 11 residues. CDR3 protein: CASIQSGEAFF. The CDR3 DNA sequence: TGTGCCAGTATTCAGAGCGGGGAAGCTTTCTTT.

V gene TRBV5-6 combines with J gene TRBJ2-1; 9 bases map to TRBD2. V was pared by 5 bases and J by 6 bases, with 6 bases of the junction left unmatched. Per the germline V gene, CDR1 is SGHDT and CDR2 is YYEEEE. The CDR3 sequence is 14 residues long. DNA for the CDR3: TGTGCCAGCAGTACGGGACTAGCTAGCAATGAGCAGTTCTTC. Translation gives CASSTGLASNEQFF.

This chain joins TRBV28 and TRBJ2-3; 9 nucleotides agree with TRBD2. The junction had 15 bases not matched to a gene; V was cut back by 5 bases and J by 3 bases. The CDR3 extends over 18 amino acids. Per the germline V gene, CDR1 is MDHEN and CDR2 is SYDVKM. As DNA, the CDR3 is TGTGCCAGCAGTCCCACCCGCTGGCCGGGACTAGCAACAGATACGCAGTATTTT. Translated, it gives CASSPTRWPGLATDTQYF.

V usage is TRBV21-1 and J usage is TRBJ1-1; the table names TRBD1, a call not compared with the DNA. TRBV21-1 is designated a pseudogene. The CDR3 extends over 17 amino acids. The chain's CDR3 is CASSNPDHRQRNTEAFF. The CDR3 bases are TGTGCCAGCAGCAACCCAGACCATAGACAGAGGAACACTGAAGCTTTCTTT.

The chain employs TRBV4-1 and TRBJ1-1; 9 bases line up with TRBD1. V was clipped by 2 bases and J by 1 base; unmatched bases: 8. This CDR3 contains 17 residues. Germline V gene data show CDR1 as MGHRA and CDR2 as YSYEKL. CDR3 amino acids: CASSQLGTGRKNTEAFF. As DNA, the CDR3 is TGCGCCAGCAGCCAACTTGGGACAGGGCGGAAGAACACTGAAGCTTTCTTT.

The chain is built from TRBV18 and TRBJ1-4; 9 positions agree with TRBD1. The V gene's germline CDR1 is KGHSH and CDR2 LQKENI. The length of the CDR3 is 13 residues. V was pared by 3 bases and J by 10 bases, with 3 bases of the junction left unmatched. The CDR3 region is CASSPEDRGKLFF. In nucleotides, the CDR3 is TGTGCCAGCTCACCCGAGGACAGGGGAAAACTGTTTTTT.

The chain links TRBV4-1 to TRBJ2-3; maybe TRBD1 (6 bases). CDR1 and CDR2 (germline): MGHRA, YSYEKL. Trimming removed 3 bases from V and 2 bases from J, with 9 bases in between. This CDR3 region has 14 residues. The CDR3 sequence is CASSQGAFTDTQYF. CDR3 in DNA: TGCGCCAGCAGCCAGGGGGCGTTCACAGATACGCAGTATTTT.

The gene calls are TRBV6-4 and TRBJ2-1; no definite D call. This CDR3 contains 15 residues. V was shortened by 4 bases and J by 0 bases, with 10 bases between the two germline ends. Germline loops: CDR1 MRHNA, CDR2 SNTAGT. The CDR3 nucleotides read TGTGCCAGCAGTGTCGAGGTGAGCTCCTACAATGAGCAGTTCTTC. Translated: CASSVEVSSYNEQFF.

This chain uses TRBV29-1 with TRBJ2-7; 8 bases are shared with TRBD2. The CDR3 length is 15 residues. Germline-derived CDR1 and CDR2 are SQVTM and ANQGSEA. The J segment lost 2 bases and the V segment lost 7 bases, leaving 13 bases of the junction unmatched. CDR3 nucleotide sequence: TGCAGCGGCATGCGATGGCGGGGGGAAACCTACGAGCAGTACTTC. Translated: CSGMRWRGETYEQYF.

The V call is TRBV19, the J call TRBJ1-4; D possibly corresponds to TRBD1 (5 bases). Germline V gene sequence: CDR1 LNHDA, CDR2 SQIVND (reference sequence). The V end lost 6 bases, the J end lost 0 bases, and 14 bases lay between the germline ends. CDR3 size: 16 residues. This CDR3 is CASSRAVLATNEKLFF. As DNA, the CDR3 is TGTGCCAGTAGCAGGGCCGTCCTTGCAACTAATGAAAAACTGTTTTTT.

The rearrangement links TRBV29-1 to TRBJ1-5; D gene unclear. The CDR3 covers 13 residues. Germline CDR1 reads SQVTM; CDR2 reads ANQGSEA. The V and J ends lost 5 bases and 5 bases respectively, with 13 bases between them. CDR3 loop: CSVKRELDQPQHF. The CDR3 DNA reads TGCAGCGTTAAGCGGGAGCTGGATCAGCCCCAGCATTTT.

The chain recombines TRBV7-3 with TRBJ1-2; a possible D gene is TRBD1 (6 bases). The CDR3 consists of 13 residues. Per germline, CDR1 SGHTA and CDR2 FQGTGA. The V and J ends lost 0 bases and 8 bases respectively, with 10 bases between them. The DNA for the CDR3 is TGTGCCAGCAGCTTAACGGGGGCTGAAGGCTACACCTTC. This sequence encodes CASSLTGAEGYTF.

The rearrangement joins TRBV14 to TRBJ2-1, with 12 bases that match TRBD1. Trimming removed 1 base from V and 9 bases from J; junction bases left unmatched: 7. The CDR3 is 16 amino acids. CDR1 and CDR2 (germline): SGHDN, FVKESK. The CDR3 sequence: CASSQGTGTGGGEQFF. CDR3 DNA: TGTGCCAGCAGCCAAGGGACCGGGACAGGGGGCGGTGAGCAGTTCTTC.

The V gene is TRBV5-1, the J gene TRBJ1-2, with 10 bases aligning to TRBD1. The trim removed 4 bases at V and 5 bases at J, leaving 2 bases unmatched. The CDR3 extends over 13 amino acids. Germline V gene sequence: CDR1 SGHRS, CDR2 YFSETQ. This CDR3 reads CASSPGQGYGYTF. CDR3 DNA sequence: TGCGCCAGCAGCCCGGGACAGGGGTATGGCTACACCTTC.

The chain is built from TRBV6-1 and TRBJ2-6; possible D gene TRBD1, 6 bases. Germline V gene lookup returns CDR1 MNHNS and CDR2 SASEGT. The CDR3 spans 17 residues. V lost 2 bases and J lost 4, with 15 bases in between. CDR3 loop: CASSEQGSILGANVLTF. The DNA of the CDR3 is TGTGCCAGCAGTGAACAGGGGAGTATCTTGGGGGCCAACGTCCTGACTTTC.

This sequence joins TRBV7-9 and TRBJ2-5, with 10 bases aligning to TRBD2. Germline assignment: CDR1 SEHNR and CDR2 FQNEAQ (reference sequence). The CDR3 has 16 amino acids. V shed 0 bases, J shed 5 bases, and the junction held 6 bases outside the gene matches. DNA of the CDR3: TGTGCCAGCAGCTTAGCGGCACTAGCGGGGAGGGAGACCCAGTACTTC. Translated: CASSLAALAGRETQYF.

The chain has TRBV30 and TRBJ2-7, with 7 bases aligning to TRBD1. Per the germline V gene, CDR1 is GTSNPN and CDR2 is SVGIG (reference sequence). V lost 3 bases and J lost 0; bases outside the gene matches: 2. The length of the CDR3 is 13 residues. DNA of the CDR3: TGTGCCTGGAGGGACAGGAGCTCCTACGAGCAGTACTTC. Its translation is CAWRDRSSYEQYF.

CDR3 sequence (DNA): TGCGCCAGCAGCCGATCCGGGACAGGGAGTGAGAAACTGTTTTTT. It encodes CASSRSGTGSEKLFF. The chain employs TRBV4-3 and TRBJ1-4; TRBD1 aligns across 9 bases. Germline CDR1 reads LGHNA; CDR2 reads YSLEER. V was pared by 4 bases and J by 11 bases, with 11 bases of the junction left unmatched. This CDR3 spans 15 amino acids.

This sequence joins TRBV2 and TRBJ2-7, with TRBD2 matching over 12 bases. The germline gives CDR1 SNHLY, CDR2 FYNNEI. The CDR3 runs 20 residues. V dropped 6 bases and J dropped 0; count of bases not matched to a gene: 18. Here the CDR3 reads CASSLGQGKLAGGYSYEQYF. The CDR3 DNA follows: TGTGCCAGCAGCTTGGGACAGGGAAAACTAGCGGGAGGTTACTCCTACGAGCAGTACTTC.

The V and J genes are TRBV7-2 and TRBJ2-1; D is possibly TRBD2 (7 bases). The germline V gene encodes CDR1 SGHTA and CDR2 FQGNSA. The length of the CDR3 is 12 residues. V was pared by 4 bases and J by 14 bases, with 15 bases between. The CDR3 reads CASSWGGRAEFF. CDR3 in DNA: TGTGCCAGCAGCTGGGGGGGGCGAGCGGAGTTCTTC.

This clone is a singleton in its sample. This rearrangement joins TRBV4-3 to TRBJ1-1, with D possibly matching TRBD1 (6 bases). V was pared by 0 bases and J by 7 bases, with 18 bases between. This CDR3 has 16 residues. Germline assignment: CDR1 LGHNA and CDR2 YSLEER. CDR3 amino acids: CASSQDFSTGRNEAFF. The CDR3 region has the DNA TGCGCCAGCAGCCAAGATTTTTCGACAGGAAGAAATGAAGCTTTCTTT.

The count of this clone is one. The chain links TRBV6-1 to TRBJ2-4; perhaps TRBD1 as D (5 bases). This CDR3 region has 15 residues. The V and J ends lost 0 bases and 3 bases respectively, with 9 bases between them. The V gene's germline CDR1 is MNHNS and CDR2 SASEGT. Here the CDR3 DNA reads TGTGCCAGCAGTGAAGCCAGACAGCTCAAAAACATTCAGTACTTC. Translating gives CASSEARQLKNIQYF.

This clone was counted a single time. The genes are TRBV7-9 and TRBJ2-7; 9 bases are a match to TRBD2. V was pared by 1 base and J by 4 bases, with 5 bases of the junction left unmatched. The germline V gene encodes CDR1 SEHNR and CDR2 FQNEAQ (reference sequence). The CDR3 is 15 residues long. The CDR3 coding sequence is TGTGCCAGCAGCTTAGATGGGACTAGCTGGTACGAGCAGTACTTC. This translates into CASSLDGTSWYEQYF.

The V gene is TRBV14, the J gene TRBJ1-1; weak D call: TRBD1 (5 bases). Looked up from germline, CDR1 is SGHDN and CDR2 is FVKESK. Deletions cut 1 base from V and 0 bases from J, with 12 bases between. This CDR3 region has 16 residues. CDR3 DNA sequence: TGTGCCAGCAGCCAAGGAACAGGCTTTATGAACACTGAAGCTTTCTTT. Translating gives CASSQGTGFMNTEAFF. The complete variable domain, with remaining parts taken from reference TRBV14 and TRBJ1-1, reads EAGVTQFPSHSVIEKGQTVTLRCDPISGHDNLYWYRRVMGKEIKFLLHFVKESKQDESGMPNNRFLAERTGGTYSTLKVQPAELEDSGVYFCASSQGTGFMNTEAFFGQGTRLTVV.

This clone turned up a few times. V usage is TRBV11-2 and J usage is TRBJ2-7; 8 bases are shared with TRBD1. Trimming cost V 7 bases and J 4 bases; bases outside gene matches: 12. CDR1 is SGHAT and CDR2 is FQNNGV in the germline V gene. CDR3 length: 15 residues. CDR3: CASTPERQGTYEQYF. The DNA of the CDR3 is TGTGCCAGCACCCCCGAAAGACAGGGGACTTACGAGCAGTACTTC.

This clone came up a few times. This sample includes further DNA sequences coding for the same CDR3. The chain combines TRBV18 with TRBJ1-5; maybe TRBD1 (6 bases). This CDR3 is 14 amino acids long. Deletions cut 2 bases from V and 4 bases from J, with 9 bases between. CDR1 and CDR2 (germline): KGHSH, LQKENI. CDR3 coding DNA: TGTGCCAGCTCACCAGGACAGTCAAATCAGCCCCAGCATTTT. Amino acid sequence: CASSPGQSNQPQHF.